This T cell receptor (beta chain) was sequenced during a study of STAT5B mutations in CD4+ large granular lymphocyte leukemia (dated by TCRdb to the early 2020s). General notes on the study: Among healthy controls, the CDR3 'QG' motif was associated with a particular HLA allele. The study compared the TCRbeta repertoires of patients with CD4+ T-cell large granular lymphocyte leukemia against those of healthy blood donors. The purity of purified fractions was confirmed by flow cytometry on FACSCanto II or FACSVerse to exceed 95% among lymphocytes. Study-wide conclusions, independent of this receptor: Enrichment of TRBV06-family usage was observed among the top patient clones (8/27) relative to healthy controls (2/35). Main leukemic clonotypes were private to each patient, although around 25% of the main leukemic clonotypes were found at low frequency in the non-leukemic repertoires of other patients. Data were not HLA-matched; higher clonality in CD4+ versus CD8+ T-LGLL could reflect the relatively small sample size. CD4-sorted patient repertoires appeared more clonal than healthy CD4+ repertoires, and this difference persisted after removing the putative leukemic clones.

This clone has only a few counts. Its antigen is currently not known. No much larger clone exists at a distance of one base, and base qualities are not known. Buffy coats from around 37 blood donors, supplied by the Finnish Red Cross blood service, were used as healthy controls. All TCR-sequenced material derived from peripheral blood: patient blood samples and healthy donor buffy coats. Peripheral blood mononuclear cells were isolated by Ficoll-Hypaque gradient centrifugation. For the healthy controls, CD4+ cells were obtained from buffy coats by magnetic purification. The Gentra Puregene Cell and Tissue kit was used to extract genomic DNA, and a Qubit 2.0 fluorometer was used to measure the amount of genomic DNA. The CDR3 goes from the cysteine to the phenylalanine over 12 residues. Only the CDR3 DNA stays, 36 bases, in frame from base 1. V is shortened by 6 bases, J by 5 bases, and the region joining them spans 10 bases. CDR1 and CDR2 (MNHNY, SVGAGI) derive from the germline V gene (reference sequence).

TCRbeta rearrangements were sequenced from genomic DNA using the immunoSEQ assay at survey resolution. Processing in the source paper ran as follows. In the TCR sequencing data, the smallest productive clonotype frequency that could be detected was 2.59 x 10-5. Only productive TCRbeta rearrangements, meaning sequences that were complete and in-frame, were kept for the analyses. The clonality of each sample was calculated as Simpson clonality in the immunoSEQ Analyzer version 3.0. Clones were categorized by frequency as very rare, small, medium, large (1-20%) or hyperexpanded (>20%). Generation probabilities were estimated with OLGA 1.2.3, V-gene circos plots were made with VDJtools, specificities were looked up in VDJdb, and CDR3 motifs were identified with GLIPH. Here the immuneACCESS table is served through TCRdb, limited to in-frame sequences with V and J called. Missing clones are a known gap in these copies; in checked studies unresolved V genes cover under half, and the rest lacks a known reason. V, J and clone size reflect that table, while D and trimming were determined from the DNA. The sample data list about 30,000 clones, and about four fifths of these were observed just once. Of the sample, approximately 2.8% falls within the top ten clones.

This TCR came from a human donor in good health. Recombination connected TRBV6-6 to TRBJ2-5; too little of a D gene remains to name it. Sequenced sample: CD4+ T cells from blood buffy coats. CDR3 sequence: CASSQAGETQYF. The DNA reads TGTGCCAGCAGCCAGGCCGGGGAGACCCAGTACTTC.